The entry below describes one T cell receptor beta chain. Its matching antigen is unknown. These data belong to a study of T cells in Graves' hyperthyroidism and ophthalmopathy. Findings and caveats of the study: Within blood appeared most thyroid clonotypes that had expanded above 0.001.

From germline, CDR1 is SGHNT and CDR2 YENEEA. CDR3 length equals 15 residues. V lost 1 base, J lost 1 base, and 8 bases lay in between. TCR beta CDR3 regions were amplified from RNA transcripts. TCR CDR3 regions were first amplified by RT-PCR with HTBI primers. MiXCR, run by TCRdb on the multiplex PCR reads, gives a single entry per CDR3 protein. Counted here are about 720,000 distinct CDR3 sequences, 16% occurring once; the ten biggest clones make up around 7.7%. The study excluded patients with uncontrolled infection, other autoimmune disease, pregnancy or lactation. This sequence joins TRBV11-3 and TRBJ1-5; no firm D call. The sequencing sample was made of blood. The clonotype comes from a man aged 18 to 30 with Graves' hyperthyroidism. This chain's CDR3 is CASSLGSGSNQPQHF. The DNA of the CDR3 is TGTGCCAGCAGCTTAGGATCGGGAAGCAATCAGCCCCAGCATTTT.